This TCR beta chain was profiled in a study of blood T cell repertoires in COVID-19. The wider study: The samples span acute and convalescent COVID-19 from the United States, Italy and Spain. The analysed material was cDNA or gDNA that came from T cells, B-cell-depleted T cells, or PBMCs.

The CDR3 extends over 14 amino acids. Per germline, CDR1 LNHDA and CDR2 SQIVND (reference sequence). Trimming pared 4 bases from V and 0 bases from J, leaving 9 bases between. Measured with immunoSEQ multiplex PCR; TCRdb has only the in-frame clones, and not every one. The repertoire holds roughly 410,000 clones, roughly 86% seen once, with 2.3% in the top ten. Patients from Seattle were sampled longitudinally, starting during active infection. This chain links TRBV19 with TRBJ1-1; possibly TRBD1 for D (5 bases). The source of this sequence is a woman aged 60 to 75 with COVID-19, enrolled during active disease. Sequenced material: peripheral blood. CDR3 sequence (DNA): TGTGCCAGTAGTACGGGACTGTTGAACACTGAAGCTTTCTTT. Protein sequence: CASSTGLLNTEAFF. Looking up the rest from reference TRBV19 and TRBJ1-1 gives the full variable domain: DGGITQSPKYLFRKEGQNVTLSCEQNLNHDAMYWYRQDPGQGLRLIYYSQIVNDFQKGDIAEGYSVSREKKESFPLTVTSAQKNPTAFYLCASSTGLLNTEAFFGQGTRLTVV.